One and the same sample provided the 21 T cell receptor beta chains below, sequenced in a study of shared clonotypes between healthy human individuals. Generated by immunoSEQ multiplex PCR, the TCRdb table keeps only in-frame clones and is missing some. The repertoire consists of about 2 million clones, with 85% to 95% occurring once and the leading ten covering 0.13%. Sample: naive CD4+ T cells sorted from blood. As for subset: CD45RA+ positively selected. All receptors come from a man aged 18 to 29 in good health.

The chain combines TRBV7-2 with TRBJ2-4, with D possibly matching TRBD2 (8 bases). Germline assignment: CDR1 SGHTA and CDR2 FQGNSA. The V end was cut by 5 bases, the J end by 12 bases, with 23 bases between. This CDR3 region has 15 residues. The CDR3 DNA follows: TGTGCCAGCAGCCCAGGCGGGGGGACAGTTGTTACTCAGTACTTC. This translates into CASSPGGGTVVTQYF. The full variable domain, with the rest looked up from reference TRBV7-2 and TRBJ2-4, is GAGVSQSPSNKVTEKGKDVELRCDPISGHTALYWYRQSLGQGLEFLIYFQGNSAPDKSGLPSDRFSAERTGGSVSTLTIQRTQQEDSAVYLCASSPGGGTVVTQYFGAGTRLSVL.

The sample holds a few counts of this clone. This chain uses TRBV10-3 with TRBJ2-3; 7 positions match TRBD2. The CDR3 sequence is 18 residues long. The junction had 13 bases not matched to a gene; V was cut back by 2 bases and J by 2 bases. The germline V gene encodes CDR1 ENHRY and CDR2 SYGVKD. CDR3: CAISENAGVGAITDTQYF. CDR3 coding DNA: TGTGCCATCAGTGAGAACGCGGGAGTGGGCGCCATCACAGATACGCAGTATTTT.

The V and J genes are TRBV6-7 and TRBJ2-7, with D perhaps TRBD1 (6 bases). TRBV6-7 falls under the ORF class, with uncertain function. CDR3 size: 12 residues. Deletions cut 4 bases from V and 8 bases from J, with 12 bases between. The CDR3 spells CASSLDQGKQYF. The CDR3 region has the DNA TGTGCCAGCAGTTTAGATCAGGGGAAGCAGTACTTC.

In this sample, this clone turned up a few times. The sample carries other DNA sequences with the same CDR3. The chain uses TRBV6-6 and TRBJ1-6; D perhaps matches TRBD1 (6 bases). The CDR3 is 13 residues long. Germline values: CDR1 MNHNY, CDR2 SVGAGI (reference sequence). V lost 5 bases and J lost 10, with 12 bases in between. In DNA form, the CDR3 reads TGTGCCAGCAGTCGAACAGGGAACTCACCCCTCCACTTT. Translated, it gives CASSRTGNSPLHF.

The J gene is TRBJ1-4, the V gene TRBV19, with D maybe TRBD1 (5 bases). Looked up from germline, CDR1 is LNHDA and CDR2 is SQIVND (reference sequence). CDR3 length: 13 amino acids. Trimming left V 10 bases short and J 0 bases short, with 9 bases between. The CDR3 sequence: CATEGATNEKLFF. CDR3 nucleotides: TGTGCCACCGAAGGGGCAACTAATGAAAAACTGTTTTTT.

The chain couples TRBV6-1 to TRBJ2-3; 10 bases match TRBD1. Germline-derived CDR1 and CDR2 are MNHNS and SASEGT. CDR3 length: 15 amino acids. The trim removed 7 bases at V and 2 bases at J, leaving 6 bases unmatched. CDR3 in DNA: TGTGCCAGCAAAGAGACAGGGGGCATCACAGATACGCAGTATTTT. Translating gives CASKETGGITDTQYF.

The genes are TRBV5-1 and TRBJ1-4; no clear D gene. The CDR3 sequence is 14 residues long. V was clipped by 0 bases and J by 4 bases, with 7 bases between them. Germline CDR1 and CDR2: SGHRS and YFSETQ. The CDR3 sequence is CASSLGVGNEKLFF. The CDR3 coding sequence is TGCGCCAGCAGCTTGGGAGTTGGTAATGAAAAACTGTTTTTT.

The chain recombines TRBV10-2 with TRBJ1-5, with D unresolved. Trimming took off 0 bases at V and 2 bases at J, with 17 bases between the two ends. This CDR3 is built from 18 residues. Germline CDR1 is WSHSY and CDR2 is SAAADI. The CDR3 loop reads CASSESREGEGGNQPQHF. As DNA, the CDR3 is TGCGCCAGCAGTGAGTCGCGAGAGGGCGAGGGTGGCAATCAGCCCCAGCATTTT.

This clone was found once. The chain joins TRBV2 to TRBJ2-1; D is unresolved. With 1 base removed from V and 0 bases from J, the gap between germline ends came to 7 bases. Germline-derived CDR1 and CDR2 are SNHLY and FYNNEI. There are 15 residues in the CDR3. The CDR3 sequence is CASSEVISSYNEQFF. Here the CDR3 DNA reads TGTGCCAGCAGTGAAGTCATTAGCTCCTACAATGAGCAGTTCTTC.

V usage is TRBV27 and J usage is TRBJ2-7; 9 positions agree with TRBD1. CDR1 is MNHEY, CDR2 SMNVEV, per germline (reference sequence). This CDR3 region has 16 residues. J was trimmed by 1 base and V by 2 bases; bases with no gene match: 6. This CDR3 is CASSLTRGTGSYEQYF. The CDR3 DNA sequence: TGTGCCAGCAGTTTAACCCGCGGGACAGGGTCCTACGAGCAGTACTTC.

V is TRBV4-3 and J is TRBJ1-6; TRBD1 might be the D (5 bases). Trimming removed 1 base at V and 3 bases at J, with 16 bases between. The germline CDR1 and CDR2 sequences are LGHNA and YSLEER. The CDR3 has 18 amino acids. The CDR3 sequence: CASSQALRGEIYNSPLHF. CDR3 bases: TGCGCCAGCAGCCAAGCCCTCCGAGGGGAAATCTATAATTCACCCCTCCACTTT.

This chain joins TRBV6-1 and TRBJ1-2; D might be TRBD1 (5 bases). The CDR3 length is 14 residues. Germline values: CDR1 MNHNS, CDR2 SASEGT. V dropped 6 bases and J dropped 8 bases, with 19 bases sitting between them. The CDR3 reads CASSRGEGSGGYTF. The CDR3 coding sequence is TGTGCCAGCAGCCGGGGTGAGGGGTCGGGCGGCTACACCTTC.

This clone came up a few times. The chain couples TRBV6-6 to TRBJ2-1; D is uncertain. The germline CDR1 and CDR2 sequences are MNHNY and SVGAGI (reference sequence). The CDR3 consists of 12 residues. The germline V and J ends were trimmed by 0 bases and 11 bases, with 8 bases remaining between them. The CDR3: CASSYSKQQQFF. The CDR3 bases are TGTGCCAGCAGTTACTCGAAGCAGCAGCAGTTCTTC.

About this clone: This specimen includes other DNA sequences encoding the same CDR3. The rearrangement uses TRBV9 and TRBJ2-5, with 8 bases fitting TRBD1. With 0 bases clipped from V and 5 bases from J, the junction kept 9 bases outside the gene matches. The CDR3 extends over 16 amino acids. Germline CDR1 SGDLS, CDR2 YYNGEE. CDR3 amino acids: CASSVAVSGGQETQYF. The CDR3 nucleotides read TGTGCCAGCAGCGTAGCTGTGTCAGGGGGCCAGGAGACCCAGTACTTC.

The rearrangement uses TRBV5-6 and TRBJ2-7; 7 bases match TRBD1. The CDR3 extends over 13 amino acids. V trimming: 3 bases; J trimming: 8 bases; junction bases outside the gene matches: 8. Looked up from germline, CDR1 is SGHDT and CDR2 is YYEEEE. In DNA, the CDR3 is TGTGCCAGCAGCTCGGGGACAGTTTTCCAGCAGTACTTC. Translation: CASSSGTVFQQYF.

The CDR3 DNA reads as TGTGCCAGCGAAGTGGGACTAGCGGACACCGGGGAGCTGTTTTTT. It specifies CASEVGLADTGELFF. The rearrangement joins TRBV2 to TRBJ2-2; TRBD2 aligns across 11 bases. J gave up 3 bases and V 8 bases, and 5 bases lay outside the gene matches. The CDR3 runs 15 residues. Germline CDR1 SNHLY, CDR2 FYNNEI.

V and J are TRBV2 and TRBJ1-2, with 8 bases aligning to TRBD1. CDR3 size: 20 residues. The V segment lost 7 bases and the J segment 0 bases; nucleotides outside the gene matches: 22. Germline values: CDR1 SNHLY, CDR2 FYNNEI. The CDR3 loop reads CASTPNSGQGALIANYGYTF. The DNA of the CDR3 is TGTGCCAGCACACCCAACTCTGGACAGGGAGCCCTCATAGCTAACTATGGCTACACCTTC.

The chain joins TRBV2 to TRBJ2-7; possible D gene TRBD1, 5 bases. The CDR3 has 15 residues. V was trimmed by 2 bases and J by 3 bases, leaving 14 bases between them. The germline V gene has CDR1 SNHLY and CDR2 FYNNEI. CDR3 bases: TGTGCCAGCAGTGAATCGAACCGACAGATCTACGAGCAGTACTTC. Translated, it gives CASSESNRQIYEQYF.

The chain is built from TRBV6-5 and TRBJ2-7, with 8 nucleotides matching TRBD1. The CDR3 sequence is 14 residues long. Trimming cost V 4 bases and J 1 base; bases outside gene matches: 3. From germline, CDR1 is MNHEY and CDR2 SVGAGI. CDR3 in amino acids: CASSLGQVSYEQYF. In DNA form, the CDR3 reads TGTGCCAGCAGTTTGGGACAGGTTTCCTACGAGCAGTACTTC.

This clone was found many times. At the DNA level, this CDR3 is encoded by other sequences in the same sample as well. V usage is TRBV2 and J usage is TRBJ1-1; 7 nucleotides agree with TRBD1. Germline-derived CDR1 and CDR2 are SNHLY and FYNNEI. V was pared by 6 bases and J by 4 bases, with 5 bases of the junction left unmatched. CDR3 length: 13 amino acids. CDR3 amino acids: CASSGDSRTEAFF. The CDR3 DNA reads TGTGCCAGCAGCGGGGACAGCCGCACTGAAGCTTTCTTT.

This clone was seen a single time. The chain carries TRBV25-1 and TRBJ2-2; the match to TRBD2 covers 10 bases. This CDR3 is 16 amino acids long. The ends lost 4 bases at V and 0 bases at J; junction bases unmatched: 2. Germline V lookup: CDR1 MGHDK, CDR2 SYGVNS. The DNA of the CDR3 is TGTGCCAGCAGTGGTGGACTAGCGGCGAACACCGGGGAGCTGTTTTTT. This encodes CASSGGLAANTGELFF.